This T cell receptor beta chain derives from a study of human T cells and chemical hapten exposure (dated by TCRdb to the early 2020s). Turning to the overall study: Libraries were combined into a pool for sequencing, and differences in TCR yield between samples came mainly from small differences in library volumes within the pool. This study followed changes in the peripheral blood TCR repertoire in vivo during primary and secondary sensitization of alopecia patients to the hapten diphenylcyclopropenone (DPC). From each blood RNA sample, both TCR alpha and TCR beta chains were sequenced. Results the study describes overall, beyond this receptor: After repeated subsampling, changes were observed in the strength of the expansion versus patch-test correlation and in the threshold at which the correlation became significant. DPC sensitization did not change how many TCRs were above 1 in 1000 frequency, and no evidence was found of alterations in global repertoire structure.

Sequences LGHNA (CDR1) and YNFKEQ (CDR2) are obtained from the germline V gene. Its CDR3 holds 12 amino acids, cysteine through phenylalanine. Only the CDR3 part of the read is kept: 36 bases, read in frame from the first base. Deletion took 0 bases off V and 6 bases off J, with a span of 6 bases between the germline ends. Per the publication, the time point label means: healthy volunteer bleed at 2 weeks. Total RNA was extracted from unfractionated whole blood collected in Tempus Blood RNA tubes. As TCR sequencing controls, roughly five healthy volunteers were used, with blood taken at day 0, 2 weeks and 6 weeks. Regarding this clonotype: The antigen it recognizes is unknown. No base quality values were provided; no much bigger clone lies one nucleotide off.

Libraries were built with RACE. Sequencer: NextSeq 500. Library preparation attached unique molecular identifiers to individual cDNA molecules for quantitative, reproducible TCR counting. Per the source publication's procedure: The median number of TCRs per sample was some 100,000, ranging from roughly 23,224 to 690,600. The Decombinator software suite was used to annotate V, J and CDR3 in the TCR reads. For the PS versus PT1 abundance plots, all samples were subsampled to the same number of TCRs (28,000). Expanded TCRs were defined as absent before sensitization and observed at least eight times at the 2-week time point. Starting from the raw public reads, TCRdb applied fastp trimming at Q25, assembled clones with MiXCR and retained in-frame beta chains. Rows with a matching CDR3 protein are joined into one entry that keeps the most common DNA and genes. These V and J calls originate from TCRdb's pipeline instead of the authors' own analysis. Recorded for this sample are over 100,000 distinct CDR3 sequences; roughly 9% of them occurred a single time. The leading ten clones occupy 1.5% to 2% of the sample.

This chain is built from TRBV4-2 and TRBJ2-7, and TRBD2 may be the D gene, going by 6 matching bases. The clonotype originates from a male donor in good health. Some clones in this sample may be carry-over from other donors' samples. The specimen sequenced was whole blood. The DNA sequence reads TGTGCCAGCAGCCAAGACGGGGGCGAGCAGTACTTC. It encodes CASSQDGGEQYF.